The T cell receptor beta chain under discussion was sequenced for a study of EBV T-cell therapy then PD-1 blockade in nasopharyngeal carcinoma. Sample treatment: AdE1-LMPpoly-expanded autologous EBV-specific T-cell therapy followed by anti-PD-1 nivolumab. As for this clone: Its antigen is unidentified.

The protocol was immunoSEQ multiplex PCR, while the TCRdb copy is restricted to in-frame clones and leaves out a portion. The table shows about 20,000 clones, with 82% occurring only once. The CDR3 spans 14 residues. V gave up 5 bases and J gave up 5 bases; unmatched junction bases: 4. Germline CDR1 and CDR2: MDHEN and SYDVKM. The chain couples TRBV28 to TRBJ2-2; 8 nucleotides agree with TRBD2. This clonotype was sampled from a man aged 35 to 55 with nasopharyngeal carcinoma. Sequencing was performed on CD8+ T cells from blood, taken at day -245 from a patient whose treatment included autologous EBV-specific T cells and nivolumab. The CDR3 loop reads CASSSGGRTGELFF. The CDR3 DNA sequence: TGTGCCAGCAGTAGCGGGGGTCGGACCGGGGAGCTGTTTTTT.